These 22 T cell receptor beta chains share one sample of origin, sequenced in a study of OX40 agonist ivuxolimab in advanced cancers. Repertoires were generated with immunoSEQ multiplex PCR, while TCRdb's copy carries only in-frame clones and drops some. The sample contains tens of thousands of clones, approximately 90% of which appear only once. The sample in question was CD4+ or CD8+ T cells sorted from blood, obtained in a trial of the OX40 agonist ivuxolimab. These receptors were collected from an adult with an advanced solid tumor such as melanoma, head and neck, liver or kidney cancer.

This clone turned up a few times. The chain combines TRBV5-1 with TRBJ2-3; TRBD2 matches at 10 bases. J was trimmed by 4 bases and V by 3 bases; bases with no gene match: 8. The CDR3 consists of 16 residues. Per the germline V gene, CDR1 is SGHRS and CDR2 is YFSETQ. As DNA, the CDR3 is TGCGCCAGCAGCTGGGGGAGCGGGAGGGGTGCAGATACGCAGTATTTT. The encoded protein is CASSWGSGRGADTQYF.

The chain has TRBV25-1 and TRBJ1-4; D call uncertain. Germline V gene sequence: CDR1 MGHDK, CDR2 SYGVNS. This CDR3 is built from 14 residues. The V end was cut by 3 bases, the J end by 7 bases, with 12 bases between. The CDR3 is CASSEGSWSEKLFF. CDR3 bases: TGTGCCAGCAGTGAGGGTTCGTGGAGTGAAAAACTGTTTTTT.

This clone was seen only a few times. The J gene is TRBJ1-1, the V gene TRBV28; D gene unclear. CDR1 MDHEN and CDR2 SYDVKM come from the germline V gene. This CDR3 has 11 residues. Trimming cost V 9 bases and J 2 bases, with 7 bases left between them. CDR3 region: CASLRNTEAFF. The CDR3 coding sequence is TGTGCCAGTCTGAGAAACACTGAAGCTTTCTTT.

This chain uses TRBV5-8 with TRBJ1-5, with 10 positions matching TRBD1. This CDR3 spans 15 amino acids. CDR1 is SGHTS and CDR2 is YDEGEE in the germline V gene. V dropped 4 bases and J dropped 2; count of bases not matched to a gene: 3. The CDR3, as DNA: TGTGCCAGCAGCGCTGGGACAGGGGGCAATCAGCCCCAGCATTTT. It encodes CASSAGTGGNQPQHF.

V is TRBV19 and J is TRBJ2-7; D unresolved. The CDR3 has 15 residues. Germline-derived CDR1 and CDR2 are LNHDA and SQIVND (reference sequence). V gave up 10 bases and J gave up 4 bases, with 23 bases separating them. The CDR3 nucleotides are TGTGCCACGCAATCCGCGGCGGCGAGCGAGTACGAGCAGTACTTC. Encoded protein: CATQSAAASEYEQYF.

This CDR3 reads CASSLSPDRGTTGELFF. DNA of the CDR3: TGTGCCAGCAGCTTAAGTCCGGACAGGGGAACCACCGGGGAGCTGTTTTTT. The gene calls are TRBV11-2 and TRBJ2-2; 9 nucleotides match TRBD1. Looked up from germline, CDR1 is SGHAT and CDR2 is FQNNGV. The CDR3 runs to 17 residues. V was pared by 2 bases and J by 4 bases, with 8 bases of the junction left unmatched.

The rearrangement uses TRBV6-6 and TRBJ2-1; D uncertain. This CDR3 has 11 residues. Per germline, CDR1 MNHNY and CDR2 SVGAGI (reference sequence). Trimming cost V 6 bases and J 7 bases, with 7 bases left between them. The CDR3 region has the DNA TGTGCCAGCAGCCACTCAAATGAGCAGTTCTTC. Translation gives CASSHSNEQFF.

The rearrangement uses TRBV28 and TRBJ2-1; a possible D gene is TRBD2 (6 bases). The germline V and J ends were trimmed by 1 base and 13 bases, with 11 bases remaining between them. Germline V gene data show CDR1 as MDHEN and CDR2 as SYDVKM. This CDR3 contains 12 residues. CDR3 region: CASSLSGTPQFF. The CDR3 coding sequence is TGTGCCAGCAGTTTATCAGGGACTCCCCAGTTCTTC.

This chain uses TRBV11-2 with TRBJ1-3; no firm D call. Trimming cost V 5 bases and J 0 bases, with 11 bases left between them. The CDR3 is made up of 15 amino acids. The V gene's germline CDR1 is SGHAT and CDR2 FQNNGV. CDR3 in amino acids: CASSTGLTSGNTIYF. The CDR3 DNA follows: TGTGCCAGCAGCACCGGACTTACCTCTGGAAACACCATATATTTT.

This sequence joins TRBV9 and TRBJ2-1, with 7 bases identical to TRBD2. The junction had 12 bases not matched to a gene; V was cut back by 4 bases and J by 5 bases. The CDR3 consists of 16 residues. Germline-derived CDR1 and CDR2 are SGDLS and YYNGEE. CDR3 nucleotide sequence: TGTGCCAGCAGCTTCCGAGTCGGGGGGAGTAACAATGAGCAGTTCTTC. Amino acids: CASSFRVGGSNNEQFF. The full variable domain, rest sourced from reference TRBV9 and TRBJ2-1, is DSGVTQTPKHLITATGQRVTLRCSPRSGDLSVYWYQQSLDQGLQFLIQYYNGEERAKGNILERFSAQQFPDLHSELNLSSLELGDSALYFCASSFRVGGSNNEQFFGPGTRLTVL.

This rearrangement joins TRBV19 to TRBJ1-5, with 7 bases identical to TRBD1. The CDR3 covers 15 residues. Trimming removed 3 bases from V and 0 bases from J; junction bases left unmatched: 2. In germline, CDR1 is LNHDA, CDR2 SQIVND (reference sequence). In DNA, the CDR3 is TGTGCCAGTAGTATTGACAGGGTTAGCAATCAGCCCCAGCATTTT. It translates to CASSIDRVSNQPQHF.

V and J are TRBV27 and TRBJ1-2, with D possibly TRBD1 on 5 matching bases. This CDR3 is built from 14 residues. Germline CDR1 MNHEY, CDR2 SMNVEV (reference sequence). V lost 4 bases and J lost 6, with 15 bases in between. The DNA of the CDR3 is TGTGCCAGCAGTTCCCCCGGGACGACTGATGGCTACACCTTC. Translating it yields CASSSPGTTDGYTF.

The chain combines TRBV2 with TRBJ2-5, with D possibly matching TRBD2 (5 bases). The assigned J gene may be wrong: the sequence end matches TRBJ2-7 better. The CDR3 runs to 13 residues. Germline values: CDR1 SNHLY, CDR2 FYNNEI. The CDR3 DNA is TGTGCCAGCACCAAAGAAAGCGGCTACGAGCAGTACTTC. This encodes CASTKESGYEQYF.

This rearrangement joins TRBV5-1 to TRBJ1-1; D uncertain. Trimming took 4 bases from V and 1 from J, leaving 11 bases between them. The germline V gene encodes CDR1 SGHRS and CDR2 YFSETQ. CDR3 size: 14 residues. The CDR3 region is CASSPDRGNTEAFF. CDR3 bases: TGCGCCAGCAGCCCGGATCGGGGGAACACTGAAGCTTTCTTT.

CDR3 amino acids: CASSYKAGGGETQYF. DNA of the CDR3: TGTGCCAGCAGTTACAAGGCAGGGGGCGGAGAGACCCAGTACTTC. The rearrangement uses TRBV7-3 and TRBJ2-5; TRBD1 aligns across 8 bases. The CDR3 extends over 15 amino acids. V shed 6 bases and J 4 bases; nucleotides not matched to a gene: 10. Germline V gene lookup returns CDR1 SGHTA and CDR2 FQGTGA.

The chain links TRBV15 to TRBJ1-2; 7 positions match TRBD1. This CDR3 region has 13 residues. In germline, CDR1 is LNHNV, CDR2 YYDKDF (reference sequence). The junction had 6 bases not matched to a gene; V was cut back by 6 bases and J by 5 bases. The CDR3 DNA follows: TGTGCCACCAGAGAAGGGACAGAATATGGCTACACCTTC. This gives the protein CATREGTEYGYTF.

The V call is TRBV9, the J call TRBJ2-2; D may be TRBD2 (5 bases). The CDR3 is 15 residues long. The germline CDR1 and CDR2 sequences are SGDLS and YYNGEE. Trimming removed 0 bases at V and 3 bases at J, with 9 bases between. CDR3 coding DNA: TGTGCCAGCAGCGTAGACGGGGATTACACCGGGGAGCTGTTTTTT. Translated, it gives CASSVDGDYTGELFF.

This chain connects TRBV4-1 to TRBJ2-7; 7 bases agree with TRBD1. J lost 1 base, V lost 1 base, and 4 bases had no gene match. CDR3 length: 15 residues. Germline values: CDR1 MGHRA, CDR2 YSYEKL. The CDR3 loop is CASSQARGKSYEQYF. CDR3 nucleotides: TGCGCCAGCAGCCAAGCCAGGGGGAAATCCTACGAGCAGTACTTC.

The chain is built from TRBV7-3 and TRBJ1-1; 11 nucleotides line up with TRBD1. Trimming at V came to 5 bases and at J to 1 base, leaving 6 bases not matched to a gene. The CDR3 sequence is 16 residues long. Germline CDR1 reads SGHTA; CDR2 reads FQGTGA. CDR3 in DNA: TGTGCCAGCAGCGCCGGGACAGGGGGGTCGAACACTGAAGCTTTCTTT. It codes for CASSAGTGGSNTEAFF. Full variable domain (outside the CDR3, taken from reference TRBV7-3 and TRBJ1-1): GAGVSQTPSNKVTEKGKYVELRCDPISGHTALYWYRQSLGQGPEFLIYFQGTGAADDSGLPNDRFFAVRPEGSVSTLKIQRTERGDSAVYLCASSAGTGGSNTEAFFGQGTRLTVV.

The chain employs TRBV6-1 and TRBJ1-1, with 7 bases matching TRBD1. The V and J ends lost 6 bases and 3 bases, in that order; junction bases with no gene match: 10. The germline gives CDR1 MNHNS, CDR2 SASEGT. CDR3 length: 15 amino acids. As DNA, the CDR3 is TGTGCCAGCAGCGAGCGACAGGGAGGATACACTGAAGCTTTCTTT. The encoded protein is CASSERQGGYTEAFF.

The chain links TRBV5-1 to TRBJ2-6, with TRBD2 as a possible D gene (5 bases). The germline V gene has CDR1 SGHRS and CDR2 YFSETQ. There are 17 residues in the CDR3. V lost 3 bases and J 4 bases, leaving 17 bases between the germline ends. CDR3 protein: CASSSSSSSRGANVLTF. The CDR3 coding sequence is TGCGCCAGCAGCTCGTCGAGTTCTAGCCGAGGGGCCAACGTCCTGACTTTC.

V usage is TRBV7-9 and J usage is TRBJ2-1, with a weak D call TRBD2 (6 bases). Germline CDR1 reads SEHNR; CDR2 reads FQNEAQ (reference sequence). The CDR3 has 15 amino acids. V shed 2 bases and J shed 6 bases, with 14 bases lying between them. The CDR3 bases are TGTGCCAGCAGCTTACTACTAGCCGGACCCAATGAGCAGTTCTTC. Amino acids: CASSLLLAGPNEQFF. Variable domain in full (rest from reference TRBV7-9 and TRBJ2-1): DTGVSQNPRHKITKRGQNVTFRCDPISEHNRLYWYRQTLGQGPEFLTYFQNEAQLEKSRLLSDRFSAERPKGSFSTLEIQRTEQGDSAMYLCASSLLLAGPNEQFFGPGTRLTVL.